The entry below describes one T cell receptor (beta chain). Its antigen remains unknown. CDR3 length equals 16 residues. CDR1 and CDR2 (germline): KGHSH, LQKENI. V gave up 5 bases and J gave up 4 bases; unmatched junction bases: 7. The sample, about 9.2 milliliters of peripheral blood, was drawn from each donor. The record originates from a study of blood T cells in healthy people across ages. Through a sample-barcoded 5' primer and a J-beta primer mix, a second PCR was run for about 6 to 12 cycles. A template-switch adaptor containing 12 random nucleotides labeled each cDNA molecule. TCRdb called the 5' RACE reads again in MiXCR, with one record for every CDR3 protein. The sample lists about 630,000 distinct CDR3 sequences, roughly 20% occurring once. Regarding the study as a whole: Naive CD4+ cells and diversity were both higher in long-lived donors than in aged donors.

The material sequenced was blood. This sequence was found in a man in his sixties or seventies in good health. The rearrangement joins TRBV18 to TRBJ2-1; 11 bases align to TRBD2. The CDR3 loop reads CASSSAGTSGYNEQFF. The CDR3 nucleotides read TGTGCCAGCTCATCGGCCGGGACTAGCGGTTACAATGAGCAGTTCTTC.